The next 21 T cell receptor beta chains were all read from a single sample in a study of cytomegalovirus exposure and HLA in healthy donors. Amplification used 60 Vbeta primers and 13 Jbeta primers. Assay used: immunoSEQ multiplex PCR; TCRdb lists only in-frame clones, some missing. The repertoire holds 150,000 to 200,000 clones, with approximately 79% as singletons. The sequenced material came from PBMCs. The receptors were gathered from a man in his fifties in good health and CMV-seropositive.

The CDR3 sequence is CASSEPSRVGNSPLHF. DNA for the CDR3: TGCGCCAGCAGCGAGCCGTCCAGGGTCGGGAATTCACCCCTCCACTTT. J is TRBJ1-6 and V is TRBV5-1; perhaps TRBD1 as D (5 bases). The V end lost 4 bases, the J end lost 7 bases, and 18 bases lay between the germline ends. The germline V gene has CDR1 SGHRS and CDR2 YFSETQ. The CDR3 has 16 amino acids.

V and J are TRBV6-5 and TRBJ1-3; 7 nucleotides align to TRBD1. The CDR3 consists of 15 residues. V trimming: 5 bases; J trimming: 4 bases; junction bases outside the gene matches: 8. Germline V gives CDR1 MNHEY, CDR2 SVGAGI. CDR3 sequence reads: CASSRTGADGNTIYF. The CDR3 DNA sequence: TGTGCCAGCAGTCGTACAGGGGCGGACGGAAACACCATATATTTT.

This clone showed up just once. The chain employs TRBV7-9 and TRBJ2-3; D is uncertain. The CDR3 loop spans 15 amino acids. Germline V gene data show CDR1 as SEHNR and CDR2 as FQNEAQ (reference sequence). V was cut by 1 base and J by 5 bases, with 13 bases left in between. The CDR3 region has the DNA TGTGCCAGCAGCTTAGGAGTACTGAAGAAAGATACGCAGTATTTT. This encodes CASSLGVLKKDTQYF.

This chain connects TRBV5-1 to TRBJ1-6, with D unresolved. V dropped 0 bases and J dropped 1 base, with 11 bases sitting between them. CDR1 and CDR2 (germline): SGHRS, YFSETQ. The CDR3 spans 17 residues. This chain's CDR3 is CASSLAGGMSYNSPLHF. CDR3 DNA sequence: TGCGCCAGCAGCTTGGCCGGCGGGATGTCCTATAATTCACCCCTCCACTTT.

V usage is TRBV5-1 and J usage is TRBJ2-1, with TRBD1 identical over 7 bases. Unmatched junction bases numbered 3, after V lost 0 bases and J lost 6 bases. Germline V lookup: CDR1 SGHRS, CDR2 YFSETQ. The CDR3 runs 14 residues. The CDR3 DNA follows: TGCGCCAGCAGCTTGGGGGACAGATTCAATGAGCAGTTCTTC. Its protein product is CASSLGDRFNEQFF.

This rearrangement joins TRBV7-2 to TRBJ2-7; D possibly corresponds to TRBD1 (6 bases). The V and J ends lost 4 bases and 7 bases respectively, with 8 bases between them. The CDR3 contains 11 residues. CDR1 and CDR2 from the germline V gene are SGHTA and FQGNSA. For the CDR3, the DNA is TGTGCCAGCAGCTCCACAGGGGAGCAGTACTTC. This codes for CASSSTGEQYF.

The gene calls are TRBV7-2 and TRBJ2-2, with D perhaps TRBD2 (6 bases). Germline CDR1 and CDR2: SGHTA and FQGNSA. Trimming took 5 bases from V and 4 from J, leaving 14 bases between them. The CDR3 length is 15 residues. The CDR3 loop is CASSPGTSPTGELFF. The CDR3, as DNA: TGTGCCAGCAGCCCTGGGACTTCCCCCACCGGGGAGCTGTTTTTT.

The genes are TRBV4-1 and TRBJ2-3; maybe TRBD2 (6 bases). CDR1 and CDR2 from the germline V gene are MGHRA and YSYEKL. Trimming took off 1 base at V and 4 bases at J, with 18 bases between the two ends. This CDR3 contains 17 residues. The CDR3 here is CASSQVGTSRSPDTQYF. CDR3 in DNA: TGCGCCAGCAGCCAAGTAGGGACTTCCCGCTCTCCAGATACGCAGTATTTT.

This clone was recorded once. This sequence joins TRBV11-2 and TRBJ2-3; 8 bases are shared with TRBD2. CDR1 and CDR2 from the germline V gene are SGHAT and FQNNGV. The CDR3 totals 15 residues. Losses at the gene ends were 6 bases for V and 5 bases for J; bases not matched to a gene: 10. CDR3: CASRPPGGTGDTQYF. In DNA form, the CDR3 reads TGTGCCAGCAGGCCACCGGGGGGGACCGGAGATACGCAGTATTTT. The whole variable domain, filled in from reference TRBV11-2 and TRBJ2-3, reads EAGVAQSPRYKIIEKRQSVAFWCNPISGHATLYWYQQILGQGPKLLIQFQNNGVVDDSQLPKDRFSAERLKGVDSTLKIQPAKLEDSAVYLCASRPPGGTGDTQYFGPGTRLTVL.

V and J are TRBV7-8 and TRBJ1-5; 8 bases are shared with TRBD1. The CDR3 loop spans 18 amino acids. The J segment lost 0 bases and the V segment lost 5 bases, leaving 12 bases of the junction unmatched. CDR1 SGHVS and CDR2 FQNEAQ come from the germline V gene. The CDR3 nucleotides are TGTGCCAGCAGCCAAGGGACAGGTATAACTTATAGCAATCAGCCCCAGCATTTT. Protein: CASSQGTGITYSNQPQHF.

The chain recombines TRBV6-1 with TRBJ2-7; D not certain. Germline CDR1 MNHNS, CDR2 SASEGT. Trimming pared 0 bases from V and 3 bases from J, leaving 9 bases between. The CDR3 has 14 amino acids. CDR3 amino acids: CASSEASSSYEQYF. DNA of the CDR3: TGTGCCAGCAGTGAAGCTTCATCTAGCTACGAGCAGTACTTC.

The CDR3 sequence is CASSLQQGAGQPQHF. The CDR3 DNA reads as TGTGCCAGCAGCTTGCAGCAGGGGGCAGGACAGCCCCAGCATTTT. The J gene is TRBJ1-5, the V gene TRBV5-5, with 8 bases fitting TRBD1. The germline CDR1 and CDR2 sequences are SGHKS and YYEKEE (reference sequence). The CDR3 extends over 15 amino acids. Trimming cost V 1 base and J 7 bases; bases outside gene matches: 7.

The rearrangement uses TRBV7-9 and TRBJ1-6; TRBD1 is a possible D gene (5 bases). This CDR3 region has 14 residues. V dropped 2 bases and J dropped 7 bases, with 9 bases sitting between them. Germline V gives CDR1 SEHNR, CDR2 FQNEAQ (reference sequence). CDR3 DNA: TGTGCCAGCAGCTTAAGGGGATCCAATTCACCCCTCCACTTT. Translated, it gives CASSLRGSNSPLHF.

The genes are TRBV2 and TRBJ1-5, with D possibly being TRBD1 (6 bases). Germline CDR1 and CDR2: SNHLY and FYNNEI. The CDR3 is 15 amino acids. V lost 3 bases to trimming and J lost 5 bases, with 14 bases between them. Written as DNA, the CDR3 is TGTGCCAGCAGTGAGGAACAGGGCAGGCATCAGCCCCAGCATTTT. Encoded protein: CASSEEQGRHQPQHF.

This chain uses TRBV5-1 with TRBJ1-3; D possibly corresponds to TRBD1 (6 bases). The germline V gene has CDR1 SGHRS and CDR2 YFSETQ. Trimming pared 0 bases from V and 2 bases from J, leaving 9 bases between. The CDR3 is 15 residues long. CDR3 DNA sequence: TGCGCCAGCAGCTTGGAAACAGGGCCTGGAAACACCATATATTTT. Translating gives CASSLETGPGNTIYF. The complete variable domain, with remaining parts taken from reference TRBV5-1 and TRBJ1-3, reads KAGVTQTPRYLIKTRGQQVTLSCSPISGHRSVSWYQQTPGQGLQFLFEYFSETQRNKGNFPGRFSGRQFSNSRSEMNVSTLELGDSALYLCASSLETGPGNTIYFGEGSWLTVV.

V usage is TRBV10-2 and J usage is TRBJ2-1; 9 nucleotides align to TRBD2. CDR1 and CDR2 (germline): WSHSY, SAAADI. J gave up 4 bases and V 7 bases, and 14 bases lay outside the gene matches. The CDR3 has 17 residues. CDR3 nucleotide sequence: TGCGCCAGCAAGGAGCTAGCGGGGACCCTTGGTTACAATGAGCAGTTCTTC. Translated: CASKELAGTLGYNEQFF.

This clone appeared once. The chain has TRBV5-1 and TRBJ1-3; 9 bases align to TRBD1. CDR3 length: 16 residues. Germline values: CDR1 SGHRS, CDR2 YFSETQ. J gave up 4 bases and V 5 bases, and 10 bases lay outside the gene matches. Written as DNA, the CDR3 is TGCGCCAGCAGGGAAGGGACAGGGAGAATGGGAAACACCATATATTTT. Translating it yields CASREGTGRMGNTIYF.

The chain has TRBV5-6 and TRBJ1-6, with TRBD1 matching 7 bases. CDR3 size: 16 residues. The germline V gene has CDR1 SGHDT and CDR2 YYEEEE. J gave up 3 bases and V 2 bases, and 5 bases lay outside the gene matches. The CDR3 reads CASSLGQAVYNSPLHF. CDR3 nucleotide sequence: TGTGCCAGCAGCTTAGGACAGGCCGTCTATAATTCACCCCTCCACTTT.

The rearrangement uses TRBV18 and TRBJ2-2, with a tentative D call TRBD1 (6 bases). The CDR3 length is 18 residues. CDR1 KGHSH and CDR2 LQKENI come from the germline V gene. Trimming removed 2 bases from V and 0 bases from J, with 16 bases in between. The CDR3 loop is CASSPSWTARANTGELFF. The CDR3 DNA reads TGTGCCAGCTCACCATCCTGGACAGCGAGAGCGAACACCGGGGAGCTGTTTTTT.

This chain connects TRBV29-1 to TRBJ2-1; 7 bases line up with TRBD1. Germline assignment: CDR1 SQVTM and CDR2 ANQGSEA. Trimming took 6 bases from V and 6 from J; bases not matched to a gene: 5. The CDR3 runs 12 residues. The CDR3 nucleotides read TGCAGCGTGGGGACAGATGGCAATGAGCAGTTCTTC. Its protein product is CSVGTDGNEQFF.

This sequence joins TRBV6-6 and TRBJ2-1; D is ambiguous. The V gene's germline CDR1 is MNHNY and CDR2 SVGAGI (reference sequence). The CDR3 is made up of 16 amino acids. Trimming left V 0 bases short and J 0 bases short, with 9 bases between. Here the CDR3 reads CASSYSRPSSYNEQFF. In DNA form, the CDR3 reads TGTGCCAGCAGTTACTCGAGGCCCAGCTCCTACAATGAGCAGTTCTTC.